The 5 T cell receptor beta chains in this list originate from one sample, sequenced in a study of T-cell reconstitution after alpha-beta-depleted transplantation in children. Unique molecular identifiers featured in how the TCRbeta library was prepared. TCRdb re-derived calls from the PCR reads in MiXCR, one entry per CDR3 protein. Of roughly 420,000 distinct CDR3 sequences listed, about 17% are singletons. The sequenced sample was PBMCs, mostly from graft donor cells, obtained 360 days after TCRalphabeta/CD19-depleted stem cell transplant. The receptors here all came from a boy under two years old who had a stem cell transplant for Wiskott-Aldrich syndrome, so the T cells may come from the graft donor.

The chain carries TRBV4-1 and TRBJ1-1; possible D gene TRBD1, 5 bases. Between the trimmed V and J ends, which lost 1 base and 11 bases, there was a span of 23 bases. The germline V gene has CDR1 MGHRA and CDR2 YSYEKL. The CDR3 length is 16 residues. CDR3 DNA: TGCGCCAGCAGCCAAGCTACGGAGAGCTCAGGGAGACGGGCTTTCTTT. Protein: CASSQATESSGRRAFF.

V gene TRBV13 combines with J gene TRBJ2-1; 7 nucleotides align to TRBD2. After removal of 6 bases from V and 2 bases from J, the junction contained 1 base not matched to a gene. The CDR3 is made up of 13 amino acids. From germline, CDR1 is PRHDT and CDR2 FYEKMQ (reference sequence). Written as DNA, the CDR3 is TGTGCCAGCAGTGGGGGGGCCTACAATGAGCAGTTCTTC. Translating gives CASSGGAYNEQFF. Looking up the rest from reference TRBV13 and TRBJ2-1 gives the full variable domain: AAGVIQSPRHLIKEKRETATLKCYPIPRHDTVYWYQQGPGQDPQFLISFYEKMQSDKGSIPDRFSAQQFSDYHSELNMSSLELGDSALYFCASSGGAYNEQFFGPGTRLTVL.

Only a few counts were recorded for this clonotype. The chain recombines TRBV12-3 or TRBV12-4 with TRBJ2-5; 8 bases line up with TRBD2. With V trimmed by 0 bases and J by 4 bases, 10 bases remained unmatched. The CDR3 runs 17 residues. For the CDR3, the DNA is TGTGCCAGCAGTTTAGCGCTCGCGGGGGGCCTGATAGAGACCCAGTACTTC. This gives the protein CASSLALAGGLIETQYF.

The V call is TRBV6-5, the J call TRBJ1-3, with TRBD1 matching over 7 bases. Germline loops: CDR1 MNHEY, CDR2 SVGAGI. V was pared by 2 bases and J by 3 bases, with 4 bases of the junction left unmatched. CDR3 length equals 15 residues. The CDR3 nucleotides read TGTGCCAGCAGTTACGGGACAGCAGTTGGAAACACCATATATTTT. Residues: CASSYGTAVGNTIYF.

V and J are TRBV12-3 or TRBV12-4 and TRBJ2-7, with D maybe TRBD2 (6 bases). Trimming cost V 5 bases and J 2 bases, with 19 bases left between them. The CDR3 has 16 residues. In DNA, the CDR3 is TGTGCCAGCAGTCAAGAACCGGGACTCCGGCCCTACGAGCAGTACTTC. It translates to CASSQEPGLRPYEQYF.